One and the same sample provided the 9 T cell receptor beta chains below, sequenced in a study of shared clonotypes between healthy human individuals. The data were produced by immunoSEQ multiplex PCR, yet TCRdb's version contains in-frame clones alone and is incomplete. The table records roughly 760,000 clones, roughly 70% of them present only once. Input material: memory CD4+ T cells sorted from blood. The subset is: CD45RA-negative fraction. These receptors all come from a young woman in good health.

This rearrangement joins TRBV4-1 to TRBJ1-1; no firm D call. Per the germline V gene, CDR1 is MGHRA and CDR2 is YSYEKL. CDR3 length: 16 amino acids. Trimming pared 1 base from V and 1 base from J, leaving 13 bases between. CDR3 sequence: CASSQARPDPNTEAFF. CDR3 nucleotides: TGCGCCAGCAGCCAAGCCAGACCGGACCCGAACACTGAAGCTTTCTTT.

The genes are TRBV28 and TRBJ2-7, with 11 positions matching TRBD1. After removal of 6 bases from V and 1 base from J, the junction contained 5 bases not matched to a gene. The CDR3 spans 15 residues. Per germline, CDR1 MDHEN and CDR2 SYDVKM. The CDR3 nucleotides are TGTGCCAGCAGGGGACAGGGGGAAGGGTCCTACGAGCAGTACTTC. This gives the protein CASRGQGEGSYEQYF. Drawing the rest from reference TRBV28 and TRBJ2-7, the complete variable domain is DVKVTQSSRYLVKRTGEKVFLECVQDMDHENMFWYRQDPGLGLRLIYFSYDVKMKEKGDIPEGYSVSREKKERFSLILESASTNQTSMYLCASRGQGEGSYEQYFGPGTRLTVT.

This clone has more than one count but fewer than ten. V gene TRBV10-2 combines with J gene TRBJ2-7; D uncertain. V was shortened by 2 bases and J by 5 bases, with 13 bases between the two germline ends. The CDR3 covers 14 residues. Germline V lookup: CDR1 WSHSY, CDR2 SAAADI. CDR3 region: CASSEVPHSHEQYF. Written as DNA, the CDR3 is TGCGCCAGCAGTGAGGTCCCCCACAGCCACGAGCAGTACTTC.

The chain recombines TRBV2 with TRBJ1-1; D remains ambiguous. V dropped 11 bases and J dropped 10 bases, with 8 bases sitting between them. Germline V lookup: CDR1 SNHLY, CDR2 FYNNEI. There are 8 residues in the CDR3. Here the CDR3 reads CASAGAFF. The CDR3 nucleotides read TGTGCCTCCGCTGGAGCTTTCTTT. The complete variable domain, with remaining parts taken from reference TRBV2 and TRBJ1-1, reads EPEVTQTPSHQVTQMGQEVILRCVPISNHLYFYWYRQILGQKVEFLVSFYNNEISEKSEIFDDQFSVERPDGSNFTLKIRSTKLEDSAMYFCASAGAFFGQGTRLTVV.

This chain uses TRBV11-2 with TRBJ2-7; tentative D call: TRBD2 (6 bases). The CDR3 length is 17 residues. V was shortened by 1 base and J by 0 bases, with 16 bases between the two germline ends. Germline V gene sequence: CDR1 SGHAT, CDR2 FQNNGV. DNA for the CDR3: TGTGCCAGCAGCTTAGGCAGTGGGGGGTATAGCTCCTACGAGCAGTACTTC. It is translated as CASSLGSGGYSSYEQYF.

The chain joins TRBV30 to TRBJ2-7; TRBD2 matches at 11 bases. The germline V gene has CDR1 GTSNPN and CDR2 SVGIG (reference sequence). This CDR3 has 16 residues. V was clipped by 4 bases and J by 0 bases; unmatched bases: 8. CDR3 nucleotides: TGTGCCTGGAATAGCGGGAGGGCCGGAAGCTCCTACGAGCAGTACTTC. Protein sequence: CAWNSGRAGSSYEQYF.

This chain uses TRBV2 with TRBJ2-3; TRBD1 agrees at 8 bases. The CDR3 sequence is 14 residues long. The ends lost 7 bases at V and 4 bases at J; junction bases unmatched: 7. The germline V gene encodes CDR1 SNHLY and CDR2 FYNNEI. The CDR3 DNA is TGTGCCAGCATGGAGGACAGGGTCGCAGATACGCAGTATTTT. This gives the protein CASMEDRVADTQYF.

This clone was seen more than once but under ten times. V and J are TRBV9 and TRBJ2-2, with 8 bases identical to TRBD2. V shed 4 bases and J 8 bases; nucleotides not matched to a gene: 7. This CDR3 is built from 14 residues. Germline V gene lookup returns CDR1 SGDLS and CDR2 YYNGEE. CDR3 nucleotides: TGTGCCAGCAGCCCAAGCGGGAGTATGGGGGAGCTGTTTTTT. It is translated as CASSPSGSMGELFF.

V and J are TRBV28 and TRBJ2-7, with D possibly TRBD2 on 6 matching bases. Trimming left V 6 bases short and J 7 bases short, with 16 bases between. This CDR3 contains 13 residues. The germline CDR1 and CDR2 sequences are MDHEN and SYDVKM. CDR3 in amino acids: CASRRPGDGEQYF. Written as DNA, the CDR3 is TGTGCCAGCAGGCGGCCGGGAGACGGGGAGCAGTACTTC.